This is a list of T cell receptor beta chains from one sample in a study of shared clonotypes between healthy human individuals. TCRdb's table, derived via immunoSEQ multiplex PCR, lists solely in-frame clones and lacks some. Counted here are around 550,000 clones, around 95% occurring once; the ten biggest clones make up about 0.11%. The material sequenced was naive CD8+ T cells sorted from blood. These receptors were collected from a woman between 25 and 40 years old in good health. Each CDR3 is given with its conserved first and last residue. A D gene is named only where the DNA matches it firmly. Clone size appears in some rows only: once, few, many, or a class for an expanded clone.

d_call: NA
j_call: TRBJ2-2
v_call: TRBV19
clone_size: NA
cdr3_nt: TGTGCCAGTAGTCAGGGACCCGGGGAGCTGTTTTTT
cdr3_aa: CASSQGPGELFF

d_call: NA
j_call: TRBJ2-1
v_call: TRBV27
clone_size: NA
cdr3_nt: TGTGCCAGCAGTTTCCAGAGCTCCTACAATGAGCAGTTCTTC
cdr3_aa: CASSFQSSYNEQFF

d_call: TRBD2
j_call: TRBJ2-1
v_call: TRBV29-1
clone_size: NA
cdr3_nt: TGCAGCGCTGGGGCTGCGGGAGGGTTGTGGGATGAGCAGTTCTTC
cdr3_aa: CSAGAAGGLWDEQFF

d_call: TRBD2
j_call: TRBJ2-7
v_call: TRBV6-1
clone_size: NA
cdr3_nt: TGTGCCAGCAGTGCCCTAGCGGGAGCCTACTACGAGCAGTACTTC
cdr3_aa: CASSALAGAYYEQYF

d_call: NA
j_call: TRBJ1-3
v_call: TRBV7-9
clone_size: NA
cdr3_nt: TGTGCCAGCAGCTTGTCTAAGGGGGTTAGGGCTGGAAACACCATATATTTT
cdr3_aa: CASSLSKGVRAGNTIYF

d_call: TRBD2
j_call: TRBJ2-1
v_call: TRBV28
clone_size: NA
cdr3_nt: TGTGCCAGCATCAAGCGGGAGTCTCCCTACAATGAGCAGTTCTTC
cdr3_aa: CASIKRESPYNEQFF

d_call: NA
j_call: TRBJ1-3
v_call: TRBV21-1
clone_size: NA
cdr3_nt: TGTGCCAGCAGCCGGGAGCGAAACACCATATATTTT
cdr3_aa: CASSRERNTIYF

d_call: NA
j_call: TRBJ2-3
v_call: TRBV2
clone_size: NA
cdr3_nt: TGTGCCAGCAGTGTCTGGGGGATGGCAGATACGCAGTATTTT
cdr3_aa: CASSVWGMADTQYF

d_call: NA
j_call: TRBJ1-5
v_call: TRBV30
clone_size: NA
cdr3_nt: TGTGCCTGGAGTCTAGGACATGGACGTCAGCCCCAGCATTTT
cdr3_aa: CAWSLGHGRQPQHF

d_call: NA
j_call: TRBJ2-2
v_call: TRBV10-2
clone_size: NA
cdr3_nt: TGCGCCAGCAGTGAGGGTGCGGGGACCGGGGAGCTGTTTTTT
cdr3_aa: CASSEGAGTGELFF

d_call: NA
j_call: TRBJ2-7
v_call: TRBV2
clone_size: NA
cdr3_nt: TGTGCCAGCCGAAGGACCGACAACTACGAGCAGTACTTC
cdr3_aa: CASRRTDNYEQYF

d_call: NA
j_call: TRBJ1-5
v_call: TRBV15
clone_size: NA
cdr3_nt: TGTGCCACCAGAGTAGACTCCAATAGCAATCAGCCCCAGCATTTT
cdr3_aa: CATRVDSNSNQPQHF

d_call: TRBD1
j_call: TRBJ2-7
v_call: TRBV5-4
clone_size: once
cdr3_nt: TGTGCCAGCAGCCCCAGGGACAGGGGGATAGGGGAGCAGTACTTC
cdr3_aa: CASSPRDRGIGEQYF

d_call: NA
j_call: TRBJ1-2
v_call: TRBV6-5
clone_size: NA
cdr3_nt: TGTGCCAGCAGTTACAGTCGGGACGGGGGCTACACCTTC
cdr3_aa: CASSYSRDGGYTF

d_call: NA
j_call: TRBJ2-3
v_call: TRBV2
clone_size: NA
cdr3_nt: TGTGCCATAGAACCTCGAACGGGAGATCGATCGCAGTATTTT
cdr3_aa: CAIEPRTGDRSQYF

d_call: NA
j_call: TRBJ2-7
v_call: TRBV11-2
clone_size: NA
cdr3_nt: TGTGCCAGCAGCTCCCCGCCAGGGGCCTACGAGCAGTACTTC
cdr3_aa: CASSSPPGAYEQYF

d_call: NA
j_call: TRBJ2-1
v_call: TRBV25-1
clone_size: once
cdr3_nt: TGTGCCAGCAGTGATCAGACACACAATGAGCAGTTCTTC
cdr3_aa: CASSDQTHNEQFF

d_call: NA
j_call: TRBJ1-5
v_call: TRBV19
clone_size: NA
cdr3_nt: TGTGCCAGTAGTATAAAGTCATCGGTCCAGCCCCAGCATTTT
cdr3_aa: CASSIKSSVQPQHF

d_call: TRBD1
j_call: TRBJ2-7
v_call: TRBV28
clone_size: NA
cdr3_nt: TGTGCCAGCAACTTCCGGGACAGCGTTACCTACGAGCAGTACTTC
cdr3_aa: CASNFRDSVTYEQYF

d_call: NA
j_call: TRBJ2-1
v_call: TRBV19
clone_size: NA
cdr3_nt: TGTGCCAGTAGTATAGCTGGAAATGAGCAGTTCTTC
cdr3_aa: CASSIAGNEQFF

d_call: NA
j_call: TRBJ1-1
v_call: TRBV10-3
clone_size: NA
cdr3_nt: TGTGCCATCAGTGTTAATTCGGTGAACACTGAAGCTTTCTTT
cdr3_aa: CAISVNSVNTEAFF

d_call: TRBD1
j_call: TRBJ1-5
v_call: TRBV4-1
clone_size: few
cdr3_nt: TGCGCCAGCAGACCAACAGGGGGCGGTCAGCCCCAGCATTTT
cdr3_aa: CASRPTGGGQPQHF

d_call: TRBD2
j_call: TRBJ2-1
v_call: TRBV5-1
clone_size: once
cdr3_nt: TGCGCCAGCAGACAGGCAGCGGGAGGATACAATGAGCAGTTCTTC
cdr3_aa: CASRQAAGGYNEQFF

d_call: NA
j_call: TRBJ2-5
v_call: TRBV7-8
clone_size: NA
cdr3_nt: TGTGCCAGCAGCTTAGTCCCGGGGGAAGAGACCCAGTACTTC
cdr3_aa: CASSLVPGEETQYF

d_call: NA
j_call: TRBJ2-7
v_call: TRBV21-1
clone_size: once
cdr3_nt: TGTGCCAGCAGCAGAAAAGGGGGATGGACTAGCGGGAGGGTGTACGAGCAGTACTTC
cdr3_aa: CASSRKGGWTSGRVYEQYF

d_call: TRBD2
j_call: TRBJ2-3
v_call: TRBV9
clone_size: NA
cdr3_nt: TGTGCCAGCACCCCTAGCGGAAGGACAGATACGCAGTATTTT
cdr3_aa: CASTPSGRTDTQYF

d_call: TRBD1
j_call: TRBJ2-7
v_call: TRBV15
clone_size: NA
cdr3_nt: TGTGCCACCAGCAGCGGGACAGGGGGCGAATACGAGCAGTACTTC
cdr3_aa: CATSSGTGGEYEQYF

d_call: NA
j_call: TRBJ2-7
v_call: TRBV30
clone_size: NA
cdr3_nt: TGTGCCTGGAGTCTGGGCACCACCTACGAGCAGTACTTC
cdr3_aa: CAWSLGTTYEQYF

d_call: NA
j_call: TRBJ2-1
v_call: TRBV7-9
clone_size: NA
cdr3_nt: TGTGCCAGCAGCTCCAATGAGCAGTTCTTC
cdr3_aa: CASSSNEQFF

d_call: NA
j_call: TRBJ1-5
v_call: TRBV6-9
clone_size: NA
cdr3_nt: TGTGCCAGCCGGGTCGGTCGGGCGTTTAATCAGCCCCAGCATTTT
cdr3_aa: CASRVGRAFNQPQHF

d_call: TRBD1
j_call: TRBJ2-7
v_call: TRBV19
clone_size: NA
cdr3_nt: TGTGCCAGTAGCCACCGGGACAGGCCCTACGAGCAGTACTTC
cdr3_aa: CASSHRDRPYEQYF

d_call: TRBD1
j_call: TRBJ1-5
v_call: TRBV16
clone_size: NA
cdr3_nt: TGTGCCAGCAGCCATGACGGGACAGTCAATCAGCCCCAGCATTTT
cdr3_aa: CASSHDGTVNQPQHF

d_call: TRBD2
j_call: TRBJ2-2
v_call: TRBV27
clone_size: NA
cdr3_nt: TGTGCCAGCAGTTTATCCGGGACTAGCGTCTACACCGGGGAGCTGTTTTTT
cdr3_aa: CASSLSGTSVYTGELFF

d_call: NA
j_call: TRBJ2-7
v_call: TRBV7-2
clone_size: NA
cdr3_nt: TGTGCCAGCAGCTTCAGGGACTCAATCTCCTACGAGCAGTACTTC
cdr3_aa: CASSFRDSISYEQYF

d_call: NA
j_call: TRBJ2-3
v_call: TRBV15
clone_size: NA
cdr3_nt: TGTGCCACCAGCACTGGCGGGGTTAGCACAGATACGCAGTATTTT
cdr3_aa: CATSTGGVSTDTQYF

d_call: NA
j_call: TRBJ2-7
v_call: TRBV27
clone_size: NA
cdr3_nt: TGTGCCAGCAGTCCCGACAGGTACTACGAGCAGTACTTC
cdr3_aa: CASSPDRYYEQYF

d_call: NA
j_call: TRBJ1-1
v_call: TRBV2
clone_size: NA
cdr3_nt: TGTGCCAGCACCCAGGGACATCTCAACACTGAAGCTTTCTTT
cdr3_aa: CASTQGHLNTEAFF

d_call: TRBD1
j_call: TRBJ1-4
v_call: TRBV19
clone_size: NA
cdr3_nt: TGTGCCAGTAGTAGCCGGGACAGGGATGAAAAACTGTTTTTT
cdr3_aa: CASSSRDRDEKLFF

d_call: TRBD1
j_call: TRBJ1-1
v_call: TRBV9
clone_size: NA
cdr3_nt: TGTGCCAGCAGCGTAGTAGGGACAGGGGGCGAGGAAGCTTTCTTT
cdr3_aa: CASSVVGTGGEEAFF

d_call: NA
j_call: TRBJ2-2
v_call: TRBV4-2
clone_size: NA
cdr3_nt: TGTGCCAGCAGCCTAGCCGACAGGGGGGAGCTGTTTTTT
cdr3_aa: CASSLADRGELFF

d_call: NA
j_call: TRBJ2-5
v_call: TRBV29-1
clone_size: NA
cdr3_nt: TGCAGCGTTGAGGCTAGCGAAGAGACCCAGTACTTC
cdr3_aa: CSVEASEETQYF

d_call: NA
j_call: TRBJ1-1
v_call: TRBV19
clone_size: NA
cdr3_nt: TGTGCCAGTAGTGTTCACTCTAGTTGGGAGAACACTGAAGCTTTCTTT
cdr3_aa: CASSVHSSWENTEAFF

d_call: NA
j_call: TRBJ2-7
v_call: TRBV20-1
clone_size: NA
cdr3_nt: TGCAGTGCGAAACAAAACTACGAGCAGTACTTC
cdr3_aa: CSAKQNYEQYF

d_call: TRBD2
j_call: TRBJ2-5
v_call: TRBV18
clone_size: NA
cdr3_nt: TGTGCCAGCTCACCGCAGCGGGAGGGGGAAGAGACCCAGTACTTC
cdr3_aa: CASSPQREGEETQYF

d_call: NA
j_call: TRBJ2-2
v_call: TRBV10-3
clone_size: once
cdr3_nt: TGTGCCATCAGTGAGATTTTGGCGAACACCGGGGAGCTGTTTTTT
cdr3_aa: CAISEILANTGELFF

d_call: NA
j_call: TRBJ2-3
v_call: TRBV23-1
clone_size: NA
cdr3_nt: TGCGCCAGCAGTCAAGAGGGGGTGAAAGATACGCAGTATTTT
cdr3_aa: CASSQEGVKDTQYF

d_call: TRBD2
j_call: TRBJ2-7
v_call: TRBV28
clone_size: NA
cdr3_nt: TGTGCCAGCAGTTTCCTAGCGGGAGATTCCTACGAGCAGTACTTC
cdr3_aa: CASSFLAGDSYEQYF

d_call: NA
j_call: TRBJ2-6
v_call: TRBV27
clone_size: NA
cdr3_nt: TGTGCCAGCAGTTTAGGCAGGTCTGGGGCCAACGTCCTGACTTTC
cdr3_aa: CASSLGRSGANVLTF

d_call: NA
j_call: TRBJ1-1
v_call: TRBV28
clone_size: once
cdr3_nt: TGTGCCAGCAGTTTTCGGGTAAACACTGAAGCTTTCTTT
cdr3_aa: CASSFRVNTEAFF

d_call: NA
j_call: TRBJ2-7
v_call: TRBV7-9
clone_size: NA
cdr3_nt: TGTGCCAGCAGCTTAGTCACTGCCGGGTCTTCCTACGAGCAGTACTTC
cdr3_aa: CASSLVTAGSSYEQYF

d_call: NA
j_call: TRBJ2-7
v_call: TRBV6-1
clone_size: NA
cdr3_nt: TGTGCCAGCCCCACTATAATTACGGGGGAGCAGTACTTC
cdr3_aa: CASPTIITGEQYF

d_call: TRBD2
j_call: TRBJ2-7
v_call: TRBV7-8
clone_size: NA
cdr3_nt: TGTGCCAGCAGCTTAGAAGGGGAGACTAGCGGGTGGGCCTACGAGCAGTACTTC
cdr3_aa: CASSLEGETSGWAYEQYF

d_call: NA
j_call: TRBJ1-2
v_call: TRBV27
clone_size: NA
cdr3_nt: TGTGCCAGCAGCCACGGGGGGCGCGAGGGCTATGGCTACACCTTC
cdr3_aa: CASSHGGREGYGYTF